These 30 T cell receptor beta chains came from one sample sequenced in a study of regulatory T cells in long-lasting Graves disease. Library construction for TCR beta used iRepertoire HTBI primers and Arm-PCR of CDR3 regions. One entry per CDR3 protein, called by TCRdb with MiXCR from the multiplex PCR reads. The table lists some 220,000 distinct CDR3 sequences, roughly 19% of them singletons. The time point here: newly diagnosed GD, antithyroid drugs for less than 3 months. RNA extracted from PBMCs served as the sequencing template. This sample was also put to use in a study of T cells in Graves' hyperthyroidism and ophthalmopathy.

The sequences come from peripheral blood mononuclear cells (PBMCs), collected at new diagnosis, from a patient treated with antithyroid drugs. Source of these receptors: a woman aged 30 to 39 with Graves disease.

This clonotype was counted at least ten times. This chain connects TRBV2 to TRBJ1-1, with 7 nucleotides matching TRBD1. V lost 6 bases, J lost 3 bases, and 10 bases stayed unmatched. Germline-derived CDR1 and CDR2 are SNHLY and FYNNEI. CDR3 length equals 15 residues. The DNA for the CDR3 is TGTGCCAGCAGCCCAGAGACAGGGTCACACACTGAAGCTTTCTTT. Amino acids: CASSPETGSHTEAFF.

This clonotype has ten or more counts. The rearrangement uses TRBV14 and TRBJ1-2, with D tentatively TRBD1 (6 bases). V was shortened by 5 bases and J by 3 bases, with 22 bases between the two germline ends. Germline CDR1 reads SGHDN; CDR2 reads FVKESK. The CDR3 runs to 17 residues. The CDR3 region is CASSEYVRRGADYGYTF. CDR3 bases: TGTGCCAGCAGCGAATACGTTCGGCGGGGGGCGGACTATGGCTACACCTTC.

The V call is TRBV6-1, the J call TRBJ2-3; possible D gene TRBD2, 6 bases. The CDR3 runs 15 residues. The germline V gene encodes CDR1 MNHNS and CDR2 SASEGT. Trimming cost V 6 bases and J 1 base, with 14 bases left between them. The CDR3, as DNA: TGTGCCAGCAGAGACGGCGGGGCGGGCACAGATACGCAGTATTTT. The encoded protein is CASRDGGAGTDTQYF.

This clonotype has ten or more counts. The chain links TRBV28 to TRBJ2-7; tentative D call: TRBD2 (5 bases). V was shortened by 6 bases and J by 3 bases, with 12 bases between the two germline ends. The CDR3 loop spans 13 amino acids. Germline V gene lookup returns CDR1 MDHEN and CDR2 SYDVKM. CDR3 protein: CASSQAGSYEQYF. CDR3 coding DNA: TGTGCCAGCAGCCAAGCTGGGAGCTACGAGCAGTACTTC. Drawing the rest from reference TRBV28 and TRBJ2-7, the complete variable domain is DVKVTQSSRYLVKRTGEKVFLECVQDMDHENMFWYRQDPGLGLRLIYFSYDVKMKEKGDIPEGYSVSREKKERFSLILESASTNQTSMYLCASSQAGSYEQYFGPGTRLTVT.

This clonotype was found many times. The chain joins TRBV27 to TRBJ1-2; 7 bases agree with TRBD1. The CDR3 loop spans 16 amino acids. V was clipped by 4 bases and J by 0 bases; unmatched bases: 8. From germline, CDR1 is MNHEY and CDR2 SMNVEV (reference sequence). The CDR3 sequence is CASSSVTGASNYGYTF. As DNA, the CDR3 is TGTGCCAGCAGTTCCGTAACAGGGGCCTCTAACTATGGCTACACCTTC.

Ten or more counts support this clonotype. The DNA for the CDR3 is TGTGCCACCCGGGAGACAGGGCCGCCCCTTGAAGCTTTCTTT. It specifies CATRETGPPLEAFF. The rearrangement links TRBV19 to TRBJ1-1, with 7 bases identical to TRBD1. The length of the CDR3 is 14 residues. Germline CDR1 and CDR2: LNHDA and SQIVND (reference sequence). V was pared by 10 bases and J by 7 bases, with 15 bases of the junction left unmatched.

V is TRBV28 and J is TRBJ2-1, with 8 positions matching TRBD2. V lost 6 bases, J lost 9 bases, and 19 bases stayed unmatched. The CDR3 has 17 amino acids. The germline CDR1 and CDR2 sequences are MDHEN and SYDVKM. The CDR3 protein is CASSLWSGGGGGGEQFF. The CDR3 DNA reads TGTGCCAGCAGCCTATGGAGCGGGGGAGGAGGGGGGGGTGAGCAGTTCTTC.

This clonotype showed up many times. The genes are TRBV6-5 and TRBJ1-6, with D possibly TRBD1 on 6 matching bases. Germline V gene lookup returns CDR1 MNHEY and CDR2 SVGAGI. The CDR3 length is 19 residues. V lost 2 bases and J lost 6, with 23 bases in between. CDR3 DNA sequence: TGTGCCAGCAGTTACCCCAGTCCCGGCAGCCAGGGGCCTAATTCACCCCTCCACTTT. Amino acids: CASSYPSPGSQGPNSPLHF.

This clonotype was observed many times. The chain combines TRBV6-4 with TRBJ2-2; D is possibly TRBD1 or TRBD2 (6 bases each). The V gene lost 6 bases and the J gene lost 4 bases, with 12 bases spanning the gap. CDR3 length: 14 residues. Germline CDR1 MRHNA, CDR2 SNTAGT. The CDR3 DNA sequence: TGTGCCAGCAGCCCCGAGGGGGGCACCGGGGAGCTGTTTTTT. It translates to CASSPEGGTGELFF.

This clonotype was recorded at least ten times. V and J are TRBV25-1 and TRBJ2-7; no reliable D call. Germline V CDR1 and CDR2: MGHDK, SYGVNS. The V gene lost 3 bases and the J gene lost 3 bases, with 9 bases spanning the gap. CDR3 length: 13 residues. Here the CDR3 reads CASSDPKDYEQYF. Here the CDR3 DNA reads TGTGCCAGCAGTGACCCTAAGGACTACGAGCAGTACTTC.

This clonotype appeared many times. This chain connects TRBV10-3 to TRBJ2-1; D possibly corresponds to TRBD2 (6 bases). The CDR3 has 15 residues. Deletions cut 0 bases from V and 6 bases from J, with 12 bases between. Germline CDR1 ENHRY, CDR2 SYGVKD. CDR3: CAISESERATNEQFF. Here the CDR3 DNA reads TGTGCCATCAGTGAGTCTGAGCGGGCTACCAATGAGCAGTTCTTC.

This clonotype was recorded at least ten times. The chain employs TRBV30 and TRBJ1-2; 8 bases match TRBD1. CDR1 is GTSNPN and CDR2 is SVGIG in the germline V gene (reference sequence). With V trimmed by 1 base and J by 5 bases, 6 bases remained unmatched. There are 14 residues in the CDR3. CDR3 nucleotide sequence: TGTGCCTGGAGTGCCCAGGGGGCAGGGTATGGCTACACCTTC. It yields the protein CAWSAQGAGYGYTF.

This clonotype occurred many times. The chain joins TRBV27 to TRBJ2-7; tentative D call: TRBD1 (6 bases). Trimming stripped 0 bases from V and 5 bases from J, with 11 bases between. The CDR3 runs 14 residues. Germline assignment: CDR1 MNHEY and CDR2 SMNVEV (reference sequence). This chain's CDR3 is CASSLSQGVDEQYF. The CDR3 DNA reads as TGTGCCAGCAGTTTATCACAGGGAGTCGACGAGCAGTACTTC.

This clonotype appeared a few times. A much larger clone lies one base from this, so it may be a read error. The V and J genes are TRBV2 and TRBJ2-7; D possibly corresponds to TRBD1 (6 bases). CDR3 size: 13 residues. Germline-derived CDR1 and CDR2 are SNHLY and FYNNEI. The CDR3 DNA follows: TGTGCCAGCAGTGATACAGGGTGGGACGAGCGGTACTTC. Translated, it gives CASSDTGWDERYF.

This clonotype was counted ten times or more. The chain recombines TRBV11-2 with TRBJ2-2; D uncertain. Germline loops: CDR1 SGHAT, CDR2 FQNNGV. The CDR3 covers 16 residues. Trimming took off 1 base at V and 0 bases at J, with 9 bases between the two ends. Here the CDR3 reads CASSLVSSANTGELFF. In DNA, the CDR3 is TGTGCCAGCAGCTTAGTCTCCTCGGCGAACACCGGGGAGCTGTTTTTT.

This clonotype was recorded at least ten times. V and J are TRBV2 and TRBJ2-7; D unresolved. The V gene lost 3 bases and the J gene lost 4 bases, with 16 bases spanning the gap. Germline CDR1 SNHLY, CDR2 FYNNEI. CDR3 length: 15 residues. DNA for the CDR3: TGTGCCAGCAGTGACGGTGACGGTTTCCAATACGAGCAGTACTTC. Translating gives CASSDGDGFQYEQYF.

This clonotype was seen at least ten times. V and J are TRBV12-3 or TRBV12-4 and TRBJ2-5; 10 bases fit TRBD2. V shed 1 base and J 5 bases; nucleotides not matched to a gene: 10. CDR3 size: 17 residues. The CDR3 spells CASSLVGASGRLETQYF. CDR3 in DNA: TGTGCCAGCAGTTTAGTTGGAGCTAGCGGGAGATTGGAGACCCAGTACTTC.

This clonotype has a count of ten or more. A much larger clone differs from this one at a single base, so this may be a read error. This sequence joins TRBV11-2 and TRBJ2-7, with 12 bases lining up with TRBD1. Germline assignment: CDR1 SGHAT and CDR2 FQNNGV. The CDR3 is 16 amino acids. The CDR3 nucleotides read TGTGCCAGCAGCCCTAGGTGGGGACAGGGGGCCTACAAGCAGTACTTC. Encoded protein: CASSPRWGQGAYKQYF.

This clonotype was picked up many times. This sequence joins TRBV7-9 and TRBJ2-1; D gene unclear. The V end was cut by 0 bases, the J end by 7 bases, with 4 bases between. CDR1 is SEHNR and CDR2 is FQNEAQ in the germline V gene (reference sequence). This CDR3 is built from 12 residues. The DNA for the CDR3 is TGTGCCAGCAGCTTAGCGGCGAATGAGCAGTTCTTC. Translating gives CASSLAANEQFF. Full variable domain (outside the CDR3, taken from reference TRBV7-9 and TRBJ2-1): DTGVSQNPRHKITKRGQNVTFRCDPISEHNRLYWYRQTLGQGPEFLTYFQNEAQLEKSRLLSDRFSAERPKGSFSTLEIQRTEQGDSAMYLCASSLAANEQFFGPGTRLTVL.

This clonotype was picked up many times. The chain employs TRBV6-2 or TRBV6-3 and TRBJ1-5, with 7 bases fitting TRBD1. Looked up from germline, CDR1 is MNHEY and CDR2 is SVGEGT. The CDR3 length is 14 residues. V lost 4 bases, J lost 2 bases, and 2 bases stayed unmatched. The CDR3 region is CASSSTGRNQPQHF. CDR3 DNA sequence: TGTGCCAGCAGTTCGACAGGGCGCAATCAGCCCCAGCATTTT.

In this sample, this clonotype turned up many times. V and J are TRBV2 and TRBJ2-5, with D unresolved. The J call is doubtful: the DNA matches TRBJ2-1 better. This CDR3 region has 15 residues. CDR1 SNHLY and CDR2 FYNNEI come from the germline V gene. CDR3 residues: CASSDGQSLEDEQFF. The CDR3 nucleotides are TGTGCCAGCAGTGATGGGCAATCTCTTGAGGATGAGCAGTTCTTC.

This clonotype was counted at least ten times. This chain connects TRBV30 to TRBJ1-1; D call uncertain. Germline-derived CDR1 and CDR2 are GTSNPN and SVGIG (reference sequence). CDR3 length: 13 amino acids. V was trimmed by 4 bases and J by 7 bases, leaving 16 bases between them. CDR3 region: CAWMVPGRNEAFF. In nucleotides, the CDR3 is TGTGCCTGGATGGTACCCGGCAGAAATGAAGCTTTCTTT.

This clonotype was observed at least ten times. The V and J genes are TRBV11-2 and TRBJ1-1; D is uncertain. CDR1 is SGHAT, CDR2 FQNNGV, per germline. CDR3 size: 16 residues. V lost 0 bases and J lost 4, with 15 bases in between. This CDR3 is CASSLDRTRAGTEAFF. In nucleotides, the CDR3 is TGTGCCAGCAGCTTAGACAGAACCCGGGCGGGCACTGAAGCTTTCTTT.

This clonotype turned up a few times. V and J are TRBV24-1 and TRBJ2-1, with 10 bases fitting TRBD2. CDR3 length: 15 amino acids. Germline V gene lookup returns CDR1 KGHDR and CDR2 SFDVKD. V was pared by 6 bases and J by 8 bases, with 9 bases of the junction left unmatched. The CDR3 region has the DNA TGTGCCACCAGTCAAGCGGGAGGGCCTGACGATGAGCAGTTCTTC. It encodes CATSQAGGPDDEQFF.

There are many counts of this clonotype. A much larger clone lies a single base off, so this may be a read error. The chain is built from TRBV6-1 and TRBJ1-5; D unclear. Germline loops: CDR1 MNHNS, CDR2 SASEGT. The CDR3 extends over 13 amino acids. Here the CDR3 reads CASSEVWDHPQHF. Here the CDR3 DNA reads TGTGCCAGCAGTGAAGTGTGGGATCATCCCCAGCATTTT.

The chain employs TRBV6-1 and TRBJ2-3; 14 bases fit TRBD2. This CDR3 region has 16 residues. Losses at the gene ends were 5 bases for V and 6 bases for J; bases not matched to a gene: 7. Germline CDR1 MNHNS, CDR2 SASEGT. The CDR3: CASSPRLAGGRDTQYF. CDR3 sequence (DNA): TGTGCCAGCAGTCCCCGACTAGCGGGGGGGCGGGATACGCAGTATTTT.

CDR3 sequence: CASSIGQGAVEQYF. CDR3 coding DNA: TGTGCCAGTAGTATCGGACAGGGGGCTGTCGAGCAGTACTTC. The chain has TRBV19 and TRBJ2-7, with 11 positions matching TRBD1. In germline, CDR1 is LNHDA, CDR2 SQIVND (reference sequence). J was trimmed by 6 bases and V by 3 bases; bases with no gene match: 4. The CDR3 spans 14 residues.

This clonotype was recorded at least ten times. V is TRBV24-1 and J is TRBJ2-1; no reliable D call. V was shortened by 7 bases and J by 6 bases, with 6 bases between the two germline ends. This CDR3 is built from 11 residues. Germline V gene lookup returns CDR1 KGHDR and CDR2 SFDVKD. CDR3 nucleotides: TGTGCCACCAGCAGCTTCAATGAGCAGTTCTTC. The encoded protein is CATSSFNEQFF.

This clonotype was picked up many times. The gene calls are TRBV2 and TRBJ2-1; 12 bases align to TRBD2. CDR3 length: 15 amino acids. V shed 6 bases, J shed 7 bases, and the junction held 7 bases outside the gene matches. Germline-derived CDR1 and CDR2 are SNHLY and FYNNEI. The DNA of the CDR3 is TGTGCCAGCAGGCTAGCGGGGGGGCCTTTTAATGAGCAGTTCTTC. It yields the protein CASRLAGGPFNEQFF. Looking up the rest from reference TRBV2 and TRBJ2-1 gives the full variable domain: EPEVTQTPSHQVTQMGQEVILRCVPISNHLYFYWYRQILGQKVEFLVSFYNNEISEKSEIFDDQFSVERPDGSNFTLKIRSTKLEDSAMYFCASRLAGGPFNEQFFGPGTRLTVL.

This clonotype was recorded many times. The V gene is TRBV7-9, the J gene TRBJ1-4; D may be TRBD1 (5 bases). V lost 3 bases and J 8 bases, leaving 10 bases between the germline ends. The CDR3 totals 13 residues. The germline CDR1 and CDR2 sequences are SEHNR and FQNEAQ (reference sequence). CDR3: CASSFERGEKLFF. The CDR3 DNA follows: TGTGCCAGCAGCTTCGAACGGGGGGAAAAACTGTTTTTT.